These T cell receptor beta chains were read from a single sample in a study of T cells after yellow fever vaccination. One entry per CDR3 protein, called by TCRdb with MiXCR from the 5' RACE reads. The sample lists hundreds of thousands of distinct CDR3 sequences; approximately 9% were seen once. Specimen: PBMCs, collected on the day of the first yellow fever vaccination. The receptors derive from a man between 18 and 29 years old who received the YFV17D yellow fever vaccine. The CDR3 runs from the conserved cysteine through the conserved F or W. The order of the fields is V gene, J gene, clone size, CDR3 length, D gene, CDR3 DNA, CDR3 protein. The D gene is left open where the match is weak. Expanded clones get a size class; other rows say once, few or many, or leave the size out.

V: TRBV28
J: TRBJ2-7
size: few
length: 12
D: -
DNA: TGTGCCAGCAACGGTATAGACTACGAGCAGTACTTC
CDR3: CASNGIDYEQYF

V: TRBV5-4
J: TRBJ2-7
size: few
length: 15
D: -
DNA: TGTGCCAGCCGCGACGCCGGACAGTACTCCTACGAGCAGTACTTC
CDR3: CASRDAGQYSYEQYF

V: TRBV10-3
J: TRBJ1-6
size: many
length: 17
D: TRBD1
DNA: TGTGCCATCAGTGGATCGACAGGGGTAGGCTATAATTCACCCCTCCACTTT
CDR3: CAISGSTGVGYNSPLHF

V: TRBV25-1
J: TRBJ2-1
size: few
length: 12
D: -
DNA: TGTGCCAGCAGGGGGAACTCCGATGAGCAGTTCTTC
CDR3: CASRGNSDEQFF

V: TRBV5-1
J: TRBJ1-1
size: many
length: 13
D: -
DNA: TGCGCCAGCAGCCCCGGGGGTATCACTGAAGCTTTCTTT
CDR3: CASSPGGITEAFF

V: TRBV4-1
J: TRBJ1-1
size: -
length: 15
D: -
DNA: TGCGCCAGCAGCCAAGCCCCAGCGGGGAGAACTGAAGCTTTCTTT
CDR3: CASSQAPAGRTEAFF

V: TRBV3-1
J: TRBJ2-5
size: many
length: 14
D: -
DNA: TGTGCCAGCAGCCAAGGACAGGGAGGAGAGACCCAGTACTTC
CDR3: CASSQGQGGETQYF

V: TRBV4-2
J: TRBJ1-2
size: few
length: 13
D: -
DNA: TGTGCCAGCAGCCAGTCCTCGCAGGTGGACTACACCTTC
CDR3: CASSQSSQVDYTF

V: TRBV6-2/TRBV6-3
J: TRBJ1-5
size: -
length: 16
D: -
DNA: TGTGCCAGCAGCCACCGGGCCTCCCGATCGGAACAGCCCCAGCATTTT
CDR3: CASSHRASRSEQPQHF

V: TRBV25-1
J: TRBJ1-1
size: few
length: 15
D: TRBD1
DNA: TGTGCCAGCGGCGGTGTTGGACAGGGTATTATTGAAGCTTTCTTT
CDR3: CASGGVGQGIIEAFF

V: TRBV7-9
J: TRBJ2-2
size: many
length: 13
D: -
DNA: TGTGCCAGCATTCCGCGTGACGCCGGGGAGCTGTTTTTT
CDR3: CASIPRDAGELFF

V: TRBV4-3
J: TRBJ2-3
size: -
length: 15
D: -
DNA: TGCGCCAGCAGCCAAGGAAGGGGGTGGACAGATACGCAGTATTTT
CDR3: CASSQGRGWTDTQYF

V: TRBV7-2
J: TRBJ2-3
size: few
length: 17
D: -
DNA: TGTGCCAGCAGCCCCCAGGGGGGCCTGTCGAGGGGAGATACGCAGTATTTT
CDR3: CASSPQGGLSRGDTQYF

V: TRBV5-1
J: TRBJ2-7
size: many
length: 15
D: -
DNA: TGCGCCAGCAGACCCGGGACGCACAGCTCCTACGAGCAGTACTTC
CDR3: CASRPGTHSSYEQYF

V: TRBV19
J: TRBJ2-6
size: -
length: 18
D: -
DNA: TGTGCCAGTAGTATCCTGCGGAGACAACTCTCTGGGGCCAACGTCCTGACTTTC
CDR3: CASSILRRQLSGANVLTF

V: TRBV5-8
J: TRBJ1-5
size: many
length: 15
D: -
DNA: TGTGCCAGCAGACCAAGGGGGGGGTACAATCAGCCCCAGCATTTT
CDR3: CASRPRGGYNQPQHF

V: TRBV6-5
J: TRBJ1-1
size: many
length: 16
D: -
DNA: TGTGCCAGCAGTTACGCCAGCGGGCCTCAGGGCACTGAAGCTTTCTTT
CDR3: CASSYASGPQGTEAFF

V: TRBV7-2
J: TRBJ1-6
size: few
length: 15
D: -
DNA: TGTGCCAGCTCCGGAATCCTAGCCCGGAATTCACCCCTCCACTTT
CDR3: CASSGILARNSPLHF

V: TRBV7-2
J: TRBJ2-3
size: -
length: 15
D: -
DNA: TGTGCCAGCAGCTGGGGTCTCGTCGGCACAGATACGCAGTATTTT
CDR3: CASSWGLVGTDTQYF

V: TRBV3-1
J: TRBJ1-2
size: -
length: 13
D: -
DNA: TGTGCCAGCAGCCATACGGGGAGCGGTGGCTACACCTTC
CDR3: CASSHTGSGGYTF

V: TRBV12-3/TRBV12-4
J: TRBJ2-5
size: many
length: 13
D: -
DNA: TGTGCCAGCAGCCCGACGCCGACGGGGACCCAGTACTTC
CDR3: CASSPTPTGTQYF

V: TRBV2
J: TRBJ2-5
size: few
length: 12
D: -
DNA: TGTGCCAGCAGTGGTCAGAGAGAGACCCAGTACTTC
CDR3: CASSGQRETQYF

V: TRBV10-1
J: TRBJ2-7
size: -
length: 14
D: -
DNA: TGCGCCAGCAGCCGAACAGGGGAGGGATACGAGCAGTACTTC
CDR3: CASSRTGEGYEQYF

V: TRBV7-9
J: TRBJ2-7
size: -
length: 16
D: TRBD1
DNA: TGTGCCAGCAGCTTATTGCGGACAGGGTCCCCCTACGAGCAGTACTTC
CDR3: CASSLLRTGSPYEQYF

V: TRBV7-9
J: TRBJ1-6
size: many
length: 14
D: -
DNA: TGTGCCAGCAGCTTGTCGTCCAATAATTCACCCCTCCACTTT
CDR3: CASSLSSNNSPLHF

V: TRBV6-5
J: TRBJ1-2
size: -
length: 13
D: TRBD1
DNA: TGTGCCAGCAGTTCCACAGGGGGGGGTGGCTACACCTTC
CDR3: CASSSTGGGGYTF

V: TRBV5-1
J: TRBJ2-3
size: -
length: 15
D: -
DNA: TGCGCCAGCAGCTACGGGTCCAGAAACACAGATACGCAGTATTTT
CDR3: CASSYGSRNTDTQYF

V: TRBV7-2
J: TRBJ2-3
size: -
length: 14
D: TRBD1
DNA: TGTGCCAGCAGCTCCGAGACAGGGAGAGATACGCAGTATTTT
CDR3: CASSSETGRDTQYF

V: TRBV24-1
J: TRBJ1-5
size: few
length: 14
D: -
DNA: TGTGCCACCCGGTCCAGGGATAGCAATCAGCCCCAGCATTTT
CDR3: CATRSRDSNQPQHF

V: TRBV12-3/TRBV12-4
J: TRBJ1-2
size: few
length: 12
D: -
DNA: TGTGCCAGCAGTCCGGAGACATATGGCTACACCTTC
CDR3: CASSPETYGYTF

V: TRBV30
J: TRBJ2-7
size: few
length: 13
D: -
DNA: TGTGCCTGGAGTGTAACAGCAACCTACGAGCAGTACTTC
CDR3: CAWSVTATYEQYF

V: TRBV9
J: TRBJ2-2
size: few
length: 16
D: TRBD1
DNA: TGTGCCAGCAGCGTTGGACAGGGCAAAAACACCGGGGAGCTGTTTTTT
CDR3: CASSVGQGKNTGELFF

V: TRBV4-3
J: TRBJ2-1
size: -
length: 13
D: -
DNA: TGCGCCAGCAGCCCCCGATACCCGAGAGAGCGGTTCTTC
CDR3: CASSPRYPRERFF

V: TRBV27
J: TRBJ2-1
size: few
length: 14
D: -
DNA: TGTGCCAGCAGTTTTCTGGGACTGGGTCATGAGCAGTTCTTC
CDR3: CASSFLGLGHEQFF

V: TRBV4-3
J: TRBJ2-2
size: many
length: 15
D: -
DNA: TGCGCCAGCAGCCAAGATCTGGAGTTTTCCGGGGAGCTGTTTTTT
CDR3: CASSQDLEFSGELFF

V: TRBV14
J: TRBJ2-2
size: -
length: 15
D: -
DNA: TGTGCCAGCAGCCAAGCACAGGCGAACACCGGGGAGCTGTTTTTT
CDR3: CASSQAQANTGELFF

V: TRBV20-1
J: TRBJ2-7
size: -
length: 12
D: -
DNA: TGCAGTGCTAGGTCGGTGGGGTACGAGCAGTACTTC
CDR3: CSARSVGYEQYF

V: TRBV5-1
J: TRBJ2-5
size: few
length: 16
D: TRBD2
DNA: TGCGCCAGCAGCACCGGACTAGCGGCTATCCAAGAGACCCAGTACTTC
CDR3: CASSTGLAAIQETQYF

V: TRBV4-1
J: TRBJ2-3
size: many
length: 15
D: TRBD2
DNA: TGCGCCAGCAGCACTAGCGGTCAGAGCACAGATACGCAGTATTTT
CDR3: CASSTSGQSTDTQYF

V: TRBV7-2
J: TRBJ2-5
size: few
length: 16
D: TRBD2
DNA: TGTGCCAGCAGCTTAAGGCCAGCGGGGCAACAAGAGACCCAGTACTTC
CDR3: CASSLRPAGQQETQYF

V: TRBV20-1
J: TRBJ2-5
size: once
length: 15
D: -
DNA: TGCAGTGCTAGAGCCGGAGGCTGGGTCAAGGAGACCCAGTACTTC
CDR3: CSARAGGWVKETQYF

V: TRBV5-6
J: TRBJ2-1
size: few
length: 16
D: TRBD2
DNA: TGTGCCAGCAGGGCGGGGGGCTGGAGCTCCTACAATGAGCAGTTCTTC
CDR3: CASRAGGWSSYNEQFF

V: TRBV27
J: TRBJ2-2
size: few
length: 13
D: TRBD2
DNA: TGTGCCCGGATCACTAGCGGAGGCGGGGAGCTGTTTTTT
CDR3: CARITSGGGELFF

V: TRBV5-1
J: TRBJ2-2
size: few
length: 15
D: -
DNA: TGCGCCAGCAGCTTCAGGACAGACCTCACCGGGGAGCTGTTTTTT
CDR3: CASSFRTDLTGELFF

V: TRBV7-6
J: TRBJ2-1
size: few
length: 14
D: -
DNA: TGTGCCAGCAGCCCGCGCCCGGACTCAAATGAGCAGTTCTTC
CDR3: CASSPRPDSNEQFF

V: TRBV7-2
J: TRBJ1-4
size: -
length: 11
D: -
DNA: TGTGCCAGCAGCTTAGCCGCACACCTGTTTTTT
CDR3: CASSLAAHLFF